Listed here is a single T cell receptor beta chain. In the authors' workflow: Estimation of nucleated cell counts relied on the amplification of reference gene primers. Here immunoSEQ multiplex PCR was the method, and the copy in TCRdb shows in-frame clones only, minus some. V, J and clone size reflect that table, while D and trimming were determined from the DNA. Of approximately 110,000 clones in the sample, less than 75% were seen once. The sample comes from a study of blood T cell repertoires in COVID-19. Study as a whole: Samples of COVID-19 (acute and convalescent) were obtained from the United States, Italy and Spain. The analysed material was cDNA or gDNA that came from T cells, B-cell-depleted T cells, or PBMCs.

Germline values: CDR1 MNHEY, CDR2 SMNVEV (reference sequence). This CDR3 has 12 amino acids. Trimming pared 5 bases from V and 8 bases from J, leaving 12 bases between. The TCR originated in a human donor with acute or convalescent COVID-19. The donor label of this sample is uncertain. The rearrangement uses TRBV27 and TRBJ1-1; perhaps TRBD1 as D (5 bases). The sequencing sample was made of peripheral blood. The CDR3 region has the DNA TGTGCCAGCAGTAAGGGACTGGGCGAAGCTTTCTTT. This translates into CASSKGLGEAFF.